A single sample is the source of the 30 T cell receptor beta chains below, sequenced in a study of blood T cell repertoires in COVID-19. Assay: immunoSEQ multiplex PCR; the TCRdb copy retains only in-frame clones and omits some. The data hold some 270,000 clones, with 84% observed a single time. Specimen: peripheral blood. The receptors derive from a woman between 40 and 50 years old who had recovered from COVID-19.

V gene TRBV5-1 combines with J gene TRBJ2-1; the D gene is possibly TRBD1 (6 bases). The CDR3 is 14 residues long. The germline gives CDR1 SGHRS, CDR2 YFSETQ. Trimming removed 4 bases from V and 3 bases from J, with 11 bases in between. CDR3 loop: CASSPEDSYNEQFF. The CDR3 region has the DNA TGCGCCAGCAGCCCCGAGGACAGCTACAATGAGCAGTTCTTC.

The chain employs TRBV3-1 (or the pseudogene TRBV3-2) and TRBJ1-2; tentatively, D is TRBD1 (5 bases). Germline V gene lookup returns CDR1 LGHDT and CDR2 YNNKEL (reference sequence). The CDR3 extends over 13 amino acids. Trimming left V 4 bases short and J 4 bases short, with 10 bases between. The CDR3: CASSRGTSYGYTF. CDR3 in DNA: TGTGCCAGCAGCCGAGGGACTTCCTATGGCTACACCTTC.

The genes are TRBV11-2 and TRBJ2-7, with D tentatively TRBD1 (6 bases). The ends were cut back, 5 bases at V and 3 bases at J, with 20 bases in the middle. In germline, CDR1 is SGHAT, CDR2 FQNNGV. This CDR3 is 16 amino acids long. CDR3 in amino acids: CASSTPRQGTNYEQYF. The CDR3 bases are TGTGCCAGCAGCACCCCGCGGCAGGGGACAAACTACGAGCAGTACTTC.

The chain recombines TRBV15 with TRBJ2-1; D unclear. Germline V gene data show CDR1 as LNHNV and CDR2 as YYDKDF (reference sequence). V dropped 0 bases and J dropped 6 bases, with 15 bases sitting between them. This CDR3 has 16 amino acids. For the CDR3, the DNA is TGTGCCACCAGCAGAGATAGTGGAGTATATGGCAATGAGCAGTTCTTC. This sequence encodes CATSRDSGVYGNEQFF.

The chain carries TRBV4-1 and TRBJ1-3; D is uncertain. Germline loops: CDR1 MGHRA, CDR2 YSYEKL. This CDR3 is built from 17 residues. V lost 1 base and J 0 bases, leaving 13 bases between the germline ends. The CDR3 sequence is CASSQVFFRGSGNTIYF. Here the CDR3 DNA reads TGCGCCAGCAGCCAAGTCTTTTTCCGGGGCTCTGGAAACACCATATATTTT.

The CDR3 region is CACQNLYPAGGFGAFF. The CDR3 DNA sequence: TGTGCCTGCCAAAACCTTTATCCCGCAGGGGGCTTTGGAGCTTTCTTT. The chain joins TRBV30 to TRBJ1-1, with 8 nucleotides matching TRBD1. This CDR3 has 16 residues. CDR1 is GTSNPN, CDR2 SVGIG, per germline (reference sequence). Unmatched junction bases numbered 22, after V lost 6 bases and J lost 10 bases. Supplemented by reference TRBV30 and TRBJ1-1, the full variable domain reads SQTIHQWPATLVQPVGSPLSLECTVEGTSNPNLYWYRQAAGRGLQLLFYSVGIGQISSEVPQNLSASRPQDRQFILSSKKLLLSDSGFYLCACQNLYPAGGFGAFFGQGTRLTVV.

This clone was seen only a few times. The chain recombines TRBV3-1 (or the pseudogene TRBV3-2) with TRBJ2-7; the match to TRBD2 covers 7 bases. The CDR3 extends over 15 amino acids. CDR1 LGHDT and CDR2 YNNKEL come from the germline V gene (reference sequence). The junction had 5 bases not matched to a gene; V was cut back by 0 bases and J by 3 bases. The CDR3 DNA sequence: TGTGCCAGCAGCCAAGAGCGGTGGGGGGGCTACGAGCAGTACTTC. Its protein is CASSQERWGGYEQYF.

The chain is built from TRBV19 and TRBJ1-1; the match to TRBD1 covers 11 bases. Germline V gene data show CDR1 as LNHDA and CDR2 as SQIVND (reference sequence). The ends lost 7 bases at V and 4 bases at J; junction bases unmatched: 5. The CDR3 contains 14 residues. CDR3 bases: TGTGCCAGTAAATCCGGGACAGGGGGCACTGAAGCTTTCTTT. Residues: CASKSGTGGTEAFF.

The chain employs TRBV29-1 and TRBJ1-2, with 8 nucleotides matching TRBD1. Germline V CDR1 and CDR2: SQVTM, ANQGSEA. With V trimmed by 1 base and J by 7 bases, 11 bases remained unmatched. CDR3 length: 15 residues. Here the CDR3 reads CSVEGRGLPGSGYTF. The CDR3 DNA sequence: TGCAGCGTTGAAGGCAGGGGGCTGCCCGGCTCTGGCTACACCTTC.

This rearrangement joins TRBV10-3 to TRBJ2-3; D is ambiguous. V was shortened by 0 bases and J by 6 bases, with 10 bases between the two germline ends. The CDR3 extends over 14 amino acids. Germline V gene lookup returns CDR1 ENHRY and CDR2 SYGVKD. CDR3 region: CAISESSPEDTQYF. CDR3 bases: TGTGCCATCAGTGAGTCGTCCCCTGAGGATACGCAGTATTTT.

This clone showed up just a few times. The gene calls are TRBV19 and TRBJ1-2, with D hard to call. V was cut by 5 bases and J by 10 bases, with 11 bases left in between. The CDR3 covers 11 residues. Germline assignment: CDR1 LNHDA and CDR2 SQIVND (reference sequence). CDR3 sequence reads: CASSWFGLYTF. The CDR3 DNA reads TGTGCCAGTAGTTGGTTTGGACTCTACACCTTC.

This clone was seen only once. The chain links TRBV19 to TRBJ2-3; no firm D call. The CDR3 length is 14 residues. The V gene lost 7 bases and the J gene lost 0 bases, with 11 bases spanning the gap. Germline V lookup: CDR1 LNHDA, CDR2 SQIVND (reference sequence). The CDR3 protein is CASTPPTSTDTQYF. For the CDR3, the DNA is TGTGCCAGTACCCCCCCGACTAGCACAGATACGCAGTATTTT.

This rearrangement joins TRBV6-5 to TRBJ1-1; no definite D call. The CDR3 has 14 amino acids. Germline V lookup: CDR1 MNHEY, CDR2 SVGAGI. Trimming took 0 bases from V and 5 from J, leaving 10 bases between them. The CDR3 region has the DNA TGTGCCAGCAGTTACTCGGGCCTCGGAACTGAAGCTTTCTTT. This encodes CASSYSGLGTEAFF.

V and J are TRBV24-1 and TRBJ2-1; the D gene is possibly TRBD1 (6 bases). Germline lookup yields CDR1 KGHDR and CDR2 SFDVKD. This CDR3 is built from 14 residues. The V end was cut by 6 bases, the J end by 4 bases, with 12 bases between. CDR3 sequence (DNA): TGTGCCACCAGTCACAGGGAATATTACAATGAGCAGTTCTTC. This codes for CATSHREYYNEQFF.

This sequence joins TRBV4-2 and TRBJ1-6; 7 bases fit TRBD1. Germline lookup yields CDR1 LGHNA and CDR2 YNFKEQ. CDR3 size: 11 residues. The junction had 3 bases not matched to a gene; V was cut back by 3 bases and J by 16 bases. CDR3 sequence reads: CASSQGQKLHF. CDR3 nucleotides: TGTGCCAGCAGCCAGGGACAGAAGCTCCACTTT.

With respect to this clone: The sample contains more than one DNA sequence encoding this CDR3. This rearrangement joins TRBV7-9 to TRBJ1-1; 7 bases line up with TRBD1. Germline V CDR1 and CDR2: SEHNR, FQNEAQ (reference sequence). The V gene end was trimmed by 5 bases and the J gene end by 5 bases; junction bases not matched to a gene: 2. The length of the CDR3 is 12 residues. CDR3 DNA sequence: TGTGCCAGCAGCCTCAGGGGGACTGAAGCTTTCTTT. Translated, it gives CASSLRGTEAFF.

The chain is built from TRBV19 and TRBJ1-2; maybe TRBD1 (6 bases). CDR1 is LNHDA and CDR2 is SQIVND in the germline V gene (reference sequence). Deletions cut 8 bases from V and 0 bases from J, with 10 bases between. The CDR3 sequence is 13 residues long. The CDR3: CASRGAANYGYTF. CDR3 bases: TGTGCCAGTCGGGGGGCAGCTAACTATGGCTACACCTTC.

This clone came up once. The genes are TRBV7-2 and TRBJ2-3; maybe TRBD2 (7 bases). The CDR3 is 17 residues long. CDR1 is SGHTA, CDR2 FQGNSA, per germline. Between the trimmed V and J ends, which lost 5 bases and 2 bases, there was a span of 20 bases. CDR3 residues: CASSILPPGGNTDTQYF. The CDR3 coding sequence is TGTGCCAGCAGCATCCTTCCCCCGGGGGGCAACACAGATACGCAGTATTTT.

The chain links TRBV19 to TRBJ1-5; possibly TRBD1 for D (6 bases). Trimming shortened V by 6 bases and J by 4 bases, and 7 bases separated the two germline ends. CDR3 length: 12 residues. CDR1 LNHDA and CDR2 SQIVND come from the germline V gene (reference sequence). For the CDR3, the DNA is TGTGCCAGTAGCCAGGGGAATCAGCCCCAGCATTTT. Residues: CASSQGNQPQHF.

The V gene is TRBV4-2, the J gene TRBJ1-5, with D possibly matching TRBD1 (5 bases). From germline, CDR1 is LGHNA and CDR2 YNFKEQ. V was pared by 2 bases and J by 0 bases, with 8 bases between. This CDR3 has 15 residues. This CDR3 is CASSQSDSSNQPQHF. In DNA form, the CDR3 reads TGTGCCAGCAGCCAATCCGACAGTAGCAATCAGCCCCAGCATTTT.

The rearrangement uses TRBV18 and TRBJ2-7; 8 bases map to TRBD1. V lost 6 bases and J lost 0; bases outside the gene matches: 4. Germline assignment: CDR1 KGHSH and CDR2 LQKENI. The CDR3 consists of 14 residues. The CDR3 nucleotides read TGTGCCAGCTCCCGGGGACAGGCCTCCTACGAGCAGTACTTC. Protein sequence: CASSRGQASYEQYF.

The V call is TRBV6-5, the J call TRBJ1-1, with D unclear. There are 15 residues in the CDR3. Germline V gives CDR1 MNHEY, CDR2 SVGAGI. Trimming cost V 3 bases and J 5 bases, with 16 bases left between them. The CDR3 protein is CASSYLGRGKTEAFF. In nucleotides, the CDR3 is TGTGCCAGCAGTTATCTGGGGAGAGGAAAAACTGAAGCTTTCTTT.

The CDR3, as DNA: TGCGCCAGCAGCTTGAGCTCGGGACTAGCGGGGGGGCCCAAAGATACGCAGTATTTT. Its protein is CASSLSSGLAGGPKDTQYF. This chain uses TRBV5-1 with TRBJ2-3, with 16 bases that match TRBD2. This CDR3 comprises 19 residues. V gave up 1 base and J gave up 5 bases; unmatched junction bases: 10. In germline, CDR1 is SGHRS, CDR2 YFSETQ. The full variable domain, rest sourced from reference TRBV5-1 and TRBJ2-3, is KAGVTQTPRYLIKTRGQQVTLSCSPISGHRSVSWYQQTPGQGLQFLFEYFSETQRNKGNFPGRFSGRQFSNSRSEMNVSTLELGDSALYLCASSLSSGLAGGPKDTQYFGPGTRLTVL.

The chain links TRBV2 to TRBJ1-4; TRBD1 aligns across 11 bases. Germline assignment: CDR1 SNHLY and CDR2 FYNNEI. The ends lost 6 bases at V and 6 bases at J; junction bases unmatched: 9. The CDR3 spans 16 residues. The CDR3 DNA reads TGTGCCAGCAGGGCCCGCGGACAGGGGGCTTATGAAAAACTGTTTTTT. Translation gives CASRARGQGAYEKLFF.

The chain couples TRBV6-5 to TRBJ2-7; D perhaps matches TRBD2 (5 bases). The CDR3 runs to 15 residues. Germline values: CDR1 MNHEY, CDR2 SVGAGI. Trimming shortened V by 2 bases and J by 7 bases, and 18 bases separated the two germline ends. This CDR3 is CASSYDPGRAGEQYF. Written as DNA, the CDR3 is TGTGCCAGCAGTTACGACCCGGGAAGGGCAGGAGAGCAGTACTTC.

V usage is TRBV4-2 and J usage is TRBJ1-1, with D uncertain. This CDR3 is 14 amino acids long. With 3 bases removed from V and 1 base from J, the gap between germline ends came to 9 bases. The germline CDR1 and CDR2 sequences are LGHNA and YNFKEQ. CDR3 region: CASSQRETNTEAFF. In DNA, the CDR3 is TGTGCCAGCAGCCAGAGAGAAACGAACACTGAAGCTTTCTTT.

This clone was recorded once. The gene calls are TRBV28 and TRBJ2-1; no clear D. From germline, CDR1 is MDHEN and CDR2 SYDVKM. V was clipped by 8 bases and J by 3 bases, with 23 bases between them. CDR3 length: 17 amino acids. The CDR3 spells CASLNSPRSTIYNEQFF. CDR3 bases: TGTGCCAGCTTAAATTCACCGCGGAGCACAATCTACAATGAGCAGTTCTTC. Variable domain in full (rest from reference TRBV28 and TRBJ2-1): DVKVTQSSRYLVKRTGEKVFLECVQDMDHENMFWYRQDPGLGLRLIYFSYDVKMKEKGDIPEGYSVSREKKERFSLILESASTNQTSMYLCASLNSPRSTIYNEQFFGPGTRLTVL.

The CDR3 DNA reads TGTGCCAGCAAGGGTCAGGGGGCCGTATACTACGAGCAGTACTTC. It is translated as CASKGQGAVYYEQYF. The gene calls are TRBV6-5 and TRBJ2-7; 8 nucleotides line up with TRBD1. CDR1 is MNHEY, CDR2 SVGAGI, per germline. With 7 bases clipped from V and 3 bases from J, the junction kept 11 bases outside the gene matches. This CDR3 spans 15 amino acids.

V usage is TRBV7-2 and J usage is TRBJ2-1; 8 nucleotides match TRBD2. The junction had 12 bases not matched to a gene; V was cut back by 5 bases and J by 3 bases. The CDR3 is 17 amino acids. Germline assignment: CDR1 SGHTA and CDR2 FQGNSA. The chain's CDR3 is CASSPGSAGGHYNEQFF. CDR3 DNA: TGTGCCAGCAGCCCGGGGTCCGCGGGGGGACACTACAATGAGCAGTTCTTC.

The V and J genes are TRBV3-1 (or the pseudogene TRBV3-2) and TRBJ2-7, with D possibly TRBD1 on 5 matching bases. Germline V lookup: CDR1 LGHDT, CDR2 YNNKEL (reference sequence). V shed 10 bases and J shed 2 bases, with 12 bases lying between them. This CDR3 is built from 12 residues. This CDR3 is CATQRGPYEQYF. The CDR3 coding sequence is TGTGCCACCCAAAGGGGTCCCTACGAGCAGTACTTC.